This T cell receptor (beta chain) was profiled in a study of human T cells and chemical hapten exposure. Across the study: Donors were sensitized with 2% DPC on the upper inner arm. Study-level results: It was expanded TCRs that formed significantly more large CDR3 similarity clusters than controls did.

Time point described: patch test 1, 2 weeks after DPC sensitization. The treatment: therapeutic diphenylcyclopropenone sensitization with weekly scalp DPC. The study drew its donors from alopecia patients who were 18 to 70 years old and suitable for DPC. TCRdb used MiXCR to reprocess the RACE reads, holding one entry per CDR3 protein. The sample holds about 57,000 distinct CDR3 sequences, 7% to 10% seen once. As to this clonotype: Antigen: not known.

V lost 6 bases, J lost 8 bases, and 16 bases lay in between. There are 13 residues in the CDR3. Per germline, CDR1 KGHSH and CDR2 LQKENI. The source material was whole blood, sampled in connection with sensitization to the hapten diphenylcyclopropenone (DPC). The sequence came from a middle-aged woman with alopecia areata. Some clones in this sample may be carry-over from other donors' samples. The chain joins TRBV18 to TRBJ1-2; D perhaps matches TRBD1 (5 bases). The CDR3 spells CASSQPQGGGYTF. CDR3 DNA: TGTGCCAGCTCCCAGCCGCAGGGAGGCGGCTACACCTTC.